Shown below are 5 T cell receptor beta chains from a single sample sequenced in a study of T cells in Graves' hyperthyroidism and ophthalmopathy. Using RNA transcripts as the source, TCR beta CDR3 regions were amplified. The TCR CDR3 was amplified in a first-round RT-PCR using the HTBI primer set. In TCRdb, the multiplex PCR reads were re-called with MiXCR into one record per CDR3 protein. Of roughly 500,000 distinct CDR3 sequences in the sample, 40% to 55% are singletons; the top ten hold around 17%. The sequenced material came from peripheral blood or thyroid tissue (not recorded which). The receptors derive from an adult woman with Graves' disease, either hyperthyroidism or ophthalmopathy (not recorded which).

The rearrangement links TRBV5-4 to TRBJ1-2; D not resolved. In germline, CDR1 is SGHNT, CDR2 YYREEE (reference sequence). Trimming pared 6 bases from V and 5 bases from J, leaving 14 bases between. The CDR3 is 13 amino acids. CDR3 DNA: TGTGCCAGCACCCGGGGAGGAGGGTATGGCTACACCTTC. Its protein product is CASTRGGGYGYTF. Full variable domain (missing parts from reference TRBV5-4 and TRBJ1-2): ETGVTQSPTHLIKTRGQQVTLRCSSQSGHNTVSWYQQALGQGPQFIFQYYREEENGRGNFPPRFSGLQFPNYSSELNVNALELDDSALYLCASTRGGGYGYTFGSGTRLTVV.

V usage is TRBV20-1 and J usage is TRBJ1-4; 10 bases match TRBD1. The CDR3 has 13 residues. Germline V gene data show CDR1 as DFQATT and CDR2 as SNEGSKA (reference sequence). The junction had 4 bases not matched to a gene; V was cut back by 5 bases and J by 7 bases. The CDR3, as DNA: TGCAGTGCTGGGACAGGGGAGGGTGAAAAACTGTTTTTT. Translation: CSAGTGEGEKLFF.

This clonotype occurred many times. This chain connects TRBV6-1 to TRBJ2-5, with TRBD1 matching 7 bases. Germline lookup yields CDR1 MNHNS and CDR2 SASEGT. After removal of 3 bases from V and 5 bases from J, the junction contained 9 bases not matched to a gene. The CDR3 runs to 15 residues. CDR3 sequence (DNA): TGTGCCAGCAGTGAGGCGACAGGGTCCGTCGAGACCCAGTACTTC. Translated, it gives CASSEATGSVETQYF.

The chain's CDR3 is CASSLFEGAVGYGYTF. The CDR3 nucleotides are TGTGCCAGCAGTTTATTTGAGGGGGCAGTAGGCTATGGCTACACCTTC. The chain links TRBV28 to TRBJ1-2; TRBD1 agrees at 7 bases. J was trimmed by 4 bases and V by 1 base; bases with no gene match: 9. CDR1 is MDHEN and CDR2 is SYDVKM in the germline V gene. There are 16 residues in the CDR3.

The rearrangement links TRBV7-9 to TRBJ1-1; D might be TRBD1 (6 bases). Trimming pared 1 base from V and 7 bases from J, leaving 7 bases between. The CDR3 totals 12 residues. The germline CDR1 and CDR2 sequences are SEHNR and FQNEAQ (reference sequence). The CDR3 DNA follows: TGTGCCAGCAGCTTAGGACAGGTTGAAGCTTTCTTT. It specifies CASSLGQVEAFF.